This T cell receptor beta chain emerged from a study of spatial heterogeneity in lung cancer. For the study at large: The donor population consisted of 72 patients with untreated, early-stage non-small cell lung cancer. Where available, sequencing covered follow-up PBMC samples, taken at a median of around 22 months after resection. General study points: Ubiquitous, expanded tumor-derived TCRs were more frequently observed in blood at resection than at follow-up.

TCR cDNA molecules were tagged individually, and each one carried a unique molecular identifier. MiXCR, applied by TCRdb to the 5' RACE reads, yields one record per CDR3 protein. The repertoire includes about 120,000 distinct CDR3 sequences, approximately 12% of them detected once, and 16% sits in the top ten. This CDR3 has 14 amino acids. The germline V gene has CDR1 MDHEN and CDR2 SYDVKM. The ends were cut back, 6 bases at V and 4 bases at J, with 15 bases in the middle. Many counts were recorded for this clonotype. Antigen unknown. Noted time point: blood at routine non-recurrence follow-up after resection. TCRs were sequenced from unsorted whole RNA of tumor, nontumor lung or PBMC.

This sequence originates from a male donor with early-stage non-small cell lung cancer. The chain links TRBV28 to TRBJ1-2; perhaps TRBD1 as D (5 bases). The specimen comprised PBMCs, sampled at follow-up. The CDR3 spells CASSLRDLFYGYTF. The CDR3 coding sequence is TGTGCCAGCAGCCTTCGGGACTTATTCTATGGCTACACCTTC.